The T cell receptor (beta chain) described here comes from a study of shared clonotypes between healthy human individuals. Broader study findings: Collection of samples was limited to blood; tissue repertoires likely differ.

V was clipped by 7 bases and J by 1 base, with 19 bases between them. The CDR3 consists of 16 residues. Original analysis: Filtering differed, since immunoSEQ gave only junction sequences and no quality scores. The data were produced by immunoSEQ multiplex PCR, yet TCRdb's version contains in-frame clones alone and is incomplete. V and J calls and clone size come straight from that table; D and trimming were deduced from the DNA. The sample gives under 600,000 clones, nearly 80% of which show up once; approximately 13% is in the top ten. Details on this clone: The target antigen is unknown.

The sample comprised PBMCs. The sequence derives from a woman between 35 and 50 years old in good health. Some clones in this sample may be carry-over from other donors' samples. V is TRBV23-1 and J is TRBJ1-1, with D perhaps TRBD1 (6 bases). TRBV23-1 counts as an open reading frame of uncertain function. The CDR3 here is CASTTSEDSRNTEAFF. The CDR3 DNA follows: TGCGCCAGCACCACATCAGAGGACAGCCGGAACACTGAAGCTTTCTTT.